This entry describes one T cell receptor beta chain. The source of the sample is a study of control samples from healthy donors and cancer patients. Assay used: immunoSEQ multiplex PCR; TCRdb lists only in-frame clones, some missing. The sample records around 26,000 clones, 82% being singletons. Per germline, CDR1 WNHNN and CDR2 SYGVQD (reference sequence). V was pared by 11 bases and J by 0 bases, with 25 bases between. CDR3 size: 18 residues. Source material: PBMCs. The origin of this receptor is a man in his sixties with colorectal cancer. The chain couples TRBV10-1 to TRBJ1-4; a possible D gene is TRBD1 (6 bases). CDR3 DNA sequence: TGCGCCGGGGGCGGGAGGGGGGCAATCGGCGCAACTAATGAAAAACTGTTTTTT. Its translation: CAGGGRGAIGATNEKLFF.